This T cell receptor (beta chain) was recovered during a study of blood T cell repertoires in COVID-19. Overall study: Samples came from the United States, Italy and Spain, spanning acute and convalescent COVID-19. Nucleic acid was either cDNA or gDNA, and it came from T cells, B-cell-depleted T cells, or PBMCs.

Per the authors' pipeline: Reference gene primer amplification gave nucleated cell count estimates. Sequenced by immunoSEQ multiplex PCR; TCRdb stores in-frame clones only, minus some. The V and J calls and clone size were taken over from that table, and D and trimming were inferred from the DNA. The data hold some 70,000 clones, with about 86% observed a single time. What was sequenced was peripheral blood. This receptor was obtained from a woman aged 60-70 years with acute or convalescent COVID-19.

CDR3: CASSQDGSGTDTQYF. The CDR3 DNA follows: TGTGCCAGCAGCCAAGATGGTAGCGGGACAGATACGCAGTATTTT. The gene calls are TRBV4-2 and TRBJ2-3; 7 positions agree with TRBD2. CDR3 size: 15 residues. The ends lost 0 bases at V and 3 bases at J; junction bases unmatched: 3. Germline V gene data show CDR1 as LGHNA and CDR2 as YNFKEQ.